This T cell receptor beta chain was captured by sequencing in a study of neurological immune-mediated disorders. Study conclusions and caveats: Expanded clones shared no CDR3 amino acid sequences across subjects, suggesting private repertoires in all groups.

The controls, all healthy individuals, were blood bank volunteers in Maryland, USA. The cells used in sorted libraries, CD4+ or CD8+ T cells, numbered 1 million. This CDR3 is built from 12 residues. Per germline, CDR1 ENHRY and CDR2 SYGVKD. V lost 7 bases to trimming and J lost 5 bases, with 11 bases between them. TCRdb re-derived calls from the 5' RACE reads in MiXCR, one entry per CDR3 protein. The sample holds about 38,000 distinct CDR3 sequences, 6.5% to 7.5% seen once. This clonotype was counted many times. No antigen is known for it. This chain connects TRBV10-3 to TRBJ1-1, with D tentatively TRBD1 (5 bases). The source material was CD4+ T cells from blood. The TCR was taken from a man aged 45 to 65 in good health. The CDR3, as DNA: TGTGCCATCAAAGGGGCGGGAACTGAAGCTTTCTTT. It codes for CAIKGAGTEAFF.